This T cell receptor beta chain was profiled in a study of T cell changes during pregnancy in multiple sclerosis. Only in-frame clones appear in the TCRdb table, and some are missing; sequencing was by immunoSEQ multiplex PCR. The sample shows some 60,000 clones, roughly 91% of them seen only once. The V gene lost 3 bases and the J gene lost 2 bases, with 11 bases spanning the gap. The CDR3 totals 15 residues. Per germline, CDR1 SGHVS and CDR2 FNYEAQ. The specimen comprised peripheral blood, sampled in the second trimester of pregnancy. The chain combines TRBV7-6 with TRBJ2-1, with a possible D match to TRBD1 (6 bases). This TCR derives from a female donor with multiple sclerosis, enrolled in a pregnancy study. CDR3: CASSFNRDPYNEQFF. In nucleotides, the CDR3 is TGTGCCAGCAGCTTTAACAGGGATCCCTACAATGAGCAGTTCTTC.